These T cell receptor beta chains were read from a single sample in a study of T cells in Graves' hyperthyroidism and ophthalmopathy. TCRdb re-called the multiplex PCR reads through MiXCR, storing one row per CDR3 protein. The table records about 640,000 distinct CDR3 sequences, less than 25% of them present only once. The sequencing input was blood. The receptors derive from a man under 40 with Graves' ophthalmopathy. Both conserved end residues are part of each CDR3. The order of the fields is CDR3 DNA, CDR3 protein, clone size, J gene, D gene, V gene. A D gene is named only where the DNA matches it firmly. Where a row states a size, it is once, few, many or the class of an expanded clone; other rows omit it.

CDR3 DNA: TGTGCCAGCAGTAACGGCCCCCCCCCCCTCCACTTT
CDR3 protein: CASSNGPPPLHF
clone size: NA
J gene: TRBJ1-6
D gene: NA
V gene: TRBV6-1

CDR3 DNA: TGTGCCAGCAGCTTCGAGCCGGCCGGGGAGCTGTTTTTT
CDR3 protein: CASSFEPAGELFF
clone size: many
J gene: TRBJ2-2
D gene: NA
V gene: TRBV11-2

CDR3 DNA: TGTGCCAGTAGAGGTGGGACAGGCCACTATGGCTACACCTTC
CDR3 protein: CASRGGTGHYGYTF
clone size: many
J gene: TRBJ1-2
D gene: TRBD1
V gene: TRBV12-3/TRBV12-4

CDR3 DNA: TGTGCCAGCAGTTACACAGCCAGCCTAGCGGCCGGGGAGCTGTTTTTT
CDR3 protein: CASSYTASLAAGELFF
clone size: few
J gene: TRBJ2-2
D gene: TRBD2
V gene: TRBV6-5

CDR3 DNA: TGTGCCAGCAGTTCGCAGGGGGCAGGGGAAAAACTGTTTTTT
CDR3 protein: CASSSQGAGEKLFF
clone size: many
J gene: TRBJ1-4
D gene: TRBD1
V gene: TRBV6-1

CDR3 DNA: TGTGCCACCGGAAACAGGGCAAGGGGAAACACCATATATTTT
CDR3 protein: CATGNRARGNTIYF
clone size: once
J gene: TRBJ1-3
D gene: NA
V gene: TRBV15

CDR3 DNA: TGTGCCAGCAGTCCTCAACTCAGAGGGGCGGCTTTCTTT
CDR3 protein: CASSPQLRGAAFF
clone size: NA
J gene: TRBJ1-1
D gene: NA
V gene: TRBV28

CDR3 DNA: TGTGCCAGCAGCTTATATCGGAGCCGGGTGCAAGATACGCAGTATTTT
CDR3 protein: CASSLYRSRVQDTQYF
clone size: NA
J gene: TRBJ2-3
D gene: NA
V gene: TRBV7-2

CDR3 DNA: TGTGCCAGCAGCGGAAACCTAAAAGAGACCCAGTACTTC
CDR3 protein: CASSGNLKETQYF
clone size: few
J gene: TRBJ2-5
D gene: NA
V gene: TRBV7-9

CDR3 DNA: TGTGCCAGCAGCTTCAGGGGAGCCAAAAACATTCAGTACTTC
CDR3 protein: CASSFRGAKNIQYF
clone size: many
J gene: TRBJ2-4
D gene: NA
V gene: TRBV7-2

CDR3 DNA: TGTGCCAGCAGTTTAAATGAACAGCCAAGAGGTGGCTACACCTTC
CDR3 protein: CASSLNEQPRGGYTF
clone size: NA
J gene: TRBJ1-2
D gene: NA
V gene: TRBV12-3/TRBV12-4

CDR3 DNA: TGTGCCAGCAGTACTACTAGGACTGGGGAGCTGTTTTTT
CDR3 protein: CASSTTRTGELFF
clone size: few
J gene: TRBJ2-2
D gene: NA
V gene: TRBV6-1

CDR3 DNA: TGTGCCAGCAGAGATCCGGGACAGGGGGCAACTAATGAAAAACTGTTTTTT
CDR3 protein: CASRDPGQGATNEKLFF
clone size: NA
J gene: TRBJ1-4
D gene: TRBD1
V gene: TRBV6-1